These 3 T cell receptor beta chains originate from one sample sequenced in a study of identical twins. TCRdb passed the 5' RACE reads through MiXCR, listing each CDR3 protein once. The sample contains about 660,000 distinct CDR3 sequences, over 8.5% of which appear only once. Another study also made use of these data, one on yellow fever vaccine responses in identical twins.

Sequencing was done on a sample of PBMCs. The receptors here all came from a woman aged 18-29 years in good health.

V is TRBV28 and J is TRBJ2-1; 13 nucleotides match TRBD2. CDR1 is MDHEN, CDR2 SYDVKM, per germline. V was clipped by 5 bases and J by 7 bases; unmatched bases: 5. The CDR3 has 15 residues. As DNA, the CDR3 is TGTGCCAGCAGTCTACTAGCGGGAGGGCTGAATGAGCAGTTCTTC. Translation gives CASSLLAGGLNEQFF. Drawing the rest from reference TRBV28 and TRBJ2-1, the complete variable domain is DVKVTQSSRYLVKRTGEKVFLECVQDMDHENMFWYRQDPGLGLRLIYFSYDVKMKEKGDIPEGYSVSREKKERFSLILESASTNQTSMYLCASSLLAGGLNEQFFGPGTRLTVL.

The J gene is TRBJ2-3, the V gene TRBV28; D may be TRBD1 (6 bases). With 6 bases removed from V and 0 bases from J, the gap between germline ends came to 16 bases. Looked up from germline, CDR1 is MDHEN and CDR2 is SYDVKM. CDR3 length: 16 amino acids. CDR3 sequence: CASRKTGTRSTDTQYF. The DNA for the CDR3 is TGTGCCAGCAGAAAAACCGGGACACGGAGCACAGATACGCAGTATTTT.

The chain recombines TRBV5-6 with TRBJ2-3, with D possibly being TRBD1 or TRBD2 (7 bases each). The CDR3 has 19 amino acids. Germline-derived CDR1 and CDR2 are SGHDT and YYEEEE. V shed 1 base and J shed 8 bases, with 29 bases lying between them. The CDR3 protein is CASSLYLPTGMLGRGTQYF. CDR3 DNA sequence: TGTGCCAGCAGCTTGTATCTACCGACAGGGATGTTGGGGAGGGGTACGCAGTATTTT.